Following are 30 T cell receptor beta chains from one sample sequenced in a study of T cells in Graves' hyperthyroidism and ophthalmopathy. From RNA transcripts, TCR beta CDR3 regions were amplified. When the TCR CDR3 underwent first-round RT-PCR, the HTBI primer set was used. Using its own MiXCR run on the multiplex PCR reads, TCRdb lists one record per CDR3 protein. The data hold 310,000 or so distinct CDR3 sequences, with over 15% observed a single time. The sample comprised blood. These receptors originate from a woman aged 55-75 years with Graves' ophthalmopathy.

This clonotype came up many times. J is TRBJ2-2 and V is TRBV20-1; tentative D call: TRBD1 (6 bases). Germline V gene lookup returns CDR1 DFQATT and CDR2 SNEGSKA (reference sequence). V lost 4 bases to trimming and J lost 2 bases, with 11 bases between them. This CDR3 spans 14 amino acids. CDR3 amino acids: CSAKGQTNTGELFF. For the CDR3, the DNA is TGCAGTGCTAAAGGACAGACAAACACCGGGGAGCTGTTTTTT.

At least ten counts were recorded for this clonotype. V usage is TRBV25-1 and J usage is TRBJ2-7, with D possibly matching TRBD2 (5 bases). CDR1 and CDR2 (germline): MGHDK, SYGVNS. This CDR3 has 18 amino acids. Trimming pared 1 base from V and 6 bases from J, leaving 25 bases between. The CDR3 nucleotides are TGTGCCAGCAGTGAATCCCTGGGAGCTTGGATCTTTGGCGGCGAGCAGTACTTC. This sequence encodes CASSESLGAWIFGGEQYF.

The rearrangement uses TRBV5-1 and TRBJ2-3; maybe TRBD2 (5 bases). Trimming removed 2 bases from V and 0 bases from J, with 10 bases in between. The CDR3 is 15 amino acids. Per germline, CDR1 SGHRS and CDR2 YFSETQ. This CDR3 is CASSFKGSSTDTQYF. The DNA of the CDR3 is TGCGCCAGCAGCTTCAAAGGGAGCAGCACAGATACGCAGTATTTT.

The V call is TRBV5-1, the J call TRBJ2-1; 7 positions agree with TRBD2. The V gene's germline CDR1 is SGHRS and CDR2 YFSETQ. The J segment lost 7 bases and the V segment lost 0 bases, leaving 7 bases of the junction unmatched. This CDR3 has 15 residues. CDR3 DNA: TGCGCCAGCAGCTTGGTACTAGCGCCCGAGAATGAGCAGTTCTTC. It yields the protein CASSLVLAPENEQFF.

This clonotype has at least ten counts. The rearrangement uses TRBV2 and TRBJ1-4, with D maybe TRBD1 (6 bases). The V end lost 7 bases, the J end lost 8 bases, and 20 bases lay between the germline ends. The CDR3 is 15 residues long. CDR1 is SNHLY and CDR2 is FYNNEI in the germline V gene. This chain's CDR3 is CASTWTVPAGEKLFF. The CDR3 nucleotides are TGTGCCAGCACCTGGACAGTCCCCGCGGGGGAAAAACTGTTTTTT.

This clonotype was seen at least ten times. This chain links TRBV7-9 with TRBJ1-1; D unresolved. Trimming took off 3 bases at V and 1 base at J, with 12 bases between the two ends. Germline V gene data show CDR1 as SEHNR and CDR2 as FQNEAQ (reference sequence). This CDR3 comprises 15 residues. The CDR3 region has the DNA TGTGCCAGCAGCTTGGGTCAAGGCAAGAACACTGAAGCTTTCTTT. The encoded protein is CASSLGQGKNTEAFF.

The chain carries TRBV6-2 or TRBV6-3 and TRBJ1-1; 9 bases are a match to TRBD1. V lost 5 bases and J lost 5; bases outside the gene matches: 18. Germline CDR1 is MNHEY and CDR2 is SVGEGT. The CDR3 runs 18 residues. The DNA for the CDR3 is TGTGCCAGCAGTGTTGTAGATCTCCGCGGGACAGGGCGTACTGAAGCTTTCTTT. Its translation is CASSVVDLRGTGRTEAFF.

The chain recombines TRBV4-3 with TRBJ2-3, with unresolved D. This CDR3 contains 17 residues. CDR1 and CDR2 from the germline V gene are LGHNA and YSLEER. Trimming took 0 bases from V and 2 from J, leaving 15 bases between them. The CDR3 protein is CASSQDSPASFTDTQYF. The CDR3 nucleotides read TGCGCCAGCAGCCAAGATTCTCCAGCATCTTTCACAGATACGCAGTATTTT.

The gene calls are TRBV7-9 and TRBJ1-5, with a possible D match to TRBD1 (5 bases). In germline, CDR1 is SEHNR, CDR2 FQNEAQ (reference sequence). CDR3 length: 15 amino acids. V lost 6 bases and J lost 7, with 19 bases in between. The CDR3, as DNA: TGTGCCAGCAGTTCGAAAGGGGACTCCAAACAGCCCCAGCATTTT. Protein sequence: CASSSKGDSKQPQHF.

This chain connects TRBV5-1 to TRBJ1-4, with no clear D. Deletions cut 0 bases from V and 4 bases from J, with 10 bases between. CDR3 length: 15 residues. The V gene's germline CDR1 is SGHRS and CDR2 YFSETQ. The DNA for the CDR3 is TGCGCCAGCAGCTTGGGGGCAGGTGGTAATGAAAAACTGTTTTTT. This codes for CASSLGAGGNEKLFF.

The J gene is TRBJ2-3, the V gene TRBV5-5; D is unresolved. V was trimmed by 0 bases and J by 4 bases, leaving 9 bases between them. CDR1 is SGHKS and CDR2 is YYEKEE in the germline V gene (reference sequence). CDR3 length: 14 amino acids. CDR3: CASSLEPAADTQYF. DNA of the CDR3: TGTGCCAGCAGCTTGGAGCCTGCCGCAGATACGCAGTATTTT.

This rearrangement joins TRBV19 to TRBJ2-7; possible D gene TRBD1, 6 bases. This CDR3 spans 16 amino acids. The germline CDR1 and CDR2 sequences are LNHDA and SQIVND (reference sequence). Deletions cut 1 base from V and 3 bases from J, with 16 bases between. The CDR3 nucleotides read TGTGCCAGTAGTATAGGGGGATCCGAAGGGGGCTACGAGCAGTACTTC. Its translation is CASSIGGSEGGYEQYF.

This clonotype has a count of ten or more. The gene calls are TRBV5-1 and TRBJ1-1; possibly TRBD1 for D (5 bases). The germline gives CDR1 SGHRS, CDR2 YFSETQ. V was pared by 1 base and J by 0 bases, with 10 bases between. CDR3 length: 15 residues. This chain's CDR3 is CASSLRGEVNTEAFF. The CDR3 DNA follows: TGCGCCAGCAGCTTGAGGGGAGAGGTGAACACTGAAGCTTTCTTT.

This clonotype occurred a few times. The V gene is TRBV7-2, the J gene TRBJ2-7, with D hard to call. The CDR3 totals 12 residues. V dropped 4 bases and J dropped 3 bases, with 7 bases sitting between them. Germline CDR1 SGHTA, CDR2 FQGNSA. This CDR3 is CASSSNFYEQYF. CDR3 coding DNA: TGTGCCAGCAGCTCCAACTTCTACGAGCAGTACTTC.

The chain is built from TRBV6-1 and TRBJ2-2; TRBD1 agrees at 9 bases. From germline, CDR1 is MNHNS and CDR2 SASEGT. The CDR3 has 16 amino acids. V shed 6 bases and J 5 bases; nucleotides not matched to a gene: 10. The CDR3 bases are TGTGCCAGCAGAGACTTGGGACAGGGTGTAACCGGGGAGCTGTTTTTT. Protein product: CASRDLGQGVTGELFF.

This clonotype came up many times. The chain links TRBV5-4 to TRBJ2-4; D unresolved. Trimming cost V 1 base and J 4 bases, with 6 bases left between them. Germline lookup yields CDR1 SGHNT and CDR2 YYREEE (reference sequence). The CDR3 spans 13 residues. CDR3 residues: CASSLYDKNIQYF. The CDR3 DNA is TGTGCCAGCAGCTTGTATGATAAAAACATTCAGTACTTC.

The V gene is TRBV14, the J gene TRBJ2-7; tentative D call: TRBD2 (6 bases). CDR1 is SGHDN, CDR2 FVKESK, per germline. Trimming pared 4 bases from V and 6 bases from J, leaving 13 bases between. The CDR3 runs 13 residues. The CDR3 DNA reads as TGTGCCAGCAGCCCTTGGGGGAGGCCCGAGCAGTACTTC. Residues: CASSPWGRPEQYF.

V is TRBV3-2 and J is TRBJ2-1; the DNA was not used to check the table's D call, TRBD2. TRBV3-2 corresponds to a pseudogene. The length of the CDR3 is 19 residues. The CDR3 sequence: CASSQVPGLAGGPRNEQFF. CDR3 bases: TGTGCCAGCAGCCAAGTCCCGGGACTAGCGGGAGGGCCGAGGAATGAGCAGTTCTTC.

Points on this clonotype: The junction departs from the called germline gene at one end, perhaps through a read error. The chain employs TRBV12-3 or TRBV12-4 and TRBJ2-4, with D tentatively TRBD2 (5 bases). The CDR3 has 15 amino acids. The chain's CDR3 is CVSSLVLVPKNIQYF. The CDR3 region has the DNA TGTGTCAGCAGTTTAGTACTAGTCCCCAAAAACATTCAGTACTTC.

About this clonotype: Since a much larger clone is just one base distant, this may be a read error. The chain combines TRBV11-2 with TRBJ1-4; TRBD1 matches at 9 bases. CDR3 length: 15 residues. Germline CDR1 SGHAT, CDR2 FQNNGV. This CDR3 is CASSAQGATNGKLFF. The CDR3 nucleotides read TGTGCCAGCAGCGCACAGGGGGCAACTAATGGAAAACTGTTTTTT.

V usage is TRBV6-1 and J usage is TRBJ1-2, with no clear D. Germline CDR1 is MNHNS and CDR2 is SASEGT. Deletions cut 8 bases from V and 7 bases from J, with 14 bases between. The CDR3 consists of 12 residues. The DNA of the CDR3 is TGTGCCAGCCTGGAGCCCCCGTCTGGCTACACCTTC. It specifies CASLEPPSGYTF.

The chain has TRBV30 and TRBJ1-5; no firm D call. CDR1 GTSNPN and CDR2 SVGIG come from the germline V gene (reference sequence). The CDR3 totals 12 residues. Trimming pared 4 bases from V and 6 bases from J, leaving 10 bases between. CDR3 coding DNA: TGTGCCTGGAATCGTTATGGTCAGCCCCAGCATTTT. It encodes CAWNRYGQPQHF.

The CDR3 reads CSAEQRSTNEKLFF. CDR3 nucleotide sequence: TGCAGCGCCGAACAGCGATCAACTAATGAAAAACTGTTTTTT. This sequence joins TRBV29-1 and TRBJ1-4; D uncertain. Between the trimmed V and J ends, which lost 7 bases and 0 bases, there was a span of 12 bases. CDR1 is SQVTM, CDR2 ANQGSEA, per germline. CDR3 length: 14 residues.

This clonotype was found many times. The chain combines TRBV27 with TRBJ2-7; 9 bases are shared with TRBD1. V trimming: 6 bases; J trimming: 6 bases; junction bases outside the gene matches: 9. This CDR3 is built from 14 residues. Per germline, CDR1 MNHEY and CDR2 SMNVEV (reference sequence). Here the CDR3 DNA reads TGTGCCAGCAGAACCGGGACAGGGTCCGTCGAGCAGTACTTC. Translating gives CASRTGTGSVEQYF.

This clonotype was recorded many times. The chain employs TRBV12-3 or TRBV12-4 and TRBJ2-5, with 7 bases aligning to TRBD1. With V trimmed by 4 bases and J by 5 bases, 13 bases remained unmatched. This CDR3 has 16 amino acids. This CDR3 is CASSYALRQGSETQYF. The CDR3 DNA is TGTGCCAGCAGTTACGCCCTACGACAGGGTTCGGAGACCCAGTACTTC.

This clonotype was picked up many times. This chain's CDR3 is CSVESWSGTQETQYF. The CDR3, as DNA: TGCAGCGTTGAAAGTTGGAGCGGAACCCAGGAGACCCAGTACTTC. This chain uses TRBV29-1 with TRBJ2-5; possible D gene TRBD2, 5 bases. With 2 bases removed from V and 5 bases from J, the gap between germline ends came to 18 bases. The germline CDR1 and CDR2 sequences are SQVTM and ANQGSEA. CDR3 length equals 15 residues.

This chain uses TRBV4-2 with TRBJ2-2; 8 bases match TRBD1. Losses at the gene ends were 1 base for V and 5 bases for J; bases not matched to a gene: 3. Germline loops: CDR1 LGHNA, CDR2 YNFKEQ. This CDR3 has 15 amino acids. CDR3 sequence reads: CASSQGQGKTGELFF. For the CDR3, the DNA is TGTGCCAGCAGCCAAGGACAGGGGAAAACCGGGGAGCTGTTTTTT.

This clonotype was observed a few times. The chain employs TRBV5-6 and TRBJ2-5, with D possibly being TRBD1 (6 bases). Germline V gene lookup returns CDR1 SGHDT and CDR2 YYEEEE. V was trimmed by 4 bases and J by 3 bases, leaving 13 bases between them. CDR3 length: 14 residues. CDR3 residues: CASSPDSSEETQYF. The CDR3 DNA sequence: TGTGCCAGCAGCCCGGACAGCTCAGAAGAGACCCAGTACTTC.

The rearrangement links TRBV20-1 to TRBJ1-2; D uncertain. In germline, CDR1 is DFQATT, CDR2 SNEGSKA (reference sequence). This CDR3 is built from 12 residues. Trimming took off 1 base at V and 5 bases at J, with 8 bases between the two ends. The chain's CDR3 is CSARGWKYGYTF. DNA of the CDR3: TGCAGTGCTAGAGGGTGGAAGTATGGCTACACCTTC.

There are a few counts of this clonotype. This chain links TRBV7-2 with TRBJ1-2; 8 bases are a match to TRBD1. Trimming took 4 bases from V and 10 from J; bases not matched to a gene: 11. The V gene's germline CDR1 is SGHTA and CDR2 FQGNSA. The CDR3 has 14 amino acids. CDR3 DNA sequence: TGTGCCAGCAGCTCCGGACAGGGAAGGGTTGACTACACCTTC. Amino acids: CASSSGQGRVDYTF.